A single sample gave rise to the 19 T cell receptor beta chains below, sequenced in a study of OX40 agonist ivuxolimab in advanced cancers. Using immunoSEQ multiplex PCR, the repertoire was profiled, and TCRdb retains in-frame clones only, with some absent. The sample contains some 55,000 clones, approximately 84% of which appear only once. This material consisted of CD4+ or CD8+ T cells sorted from blood, taken in a trial of the OX40 agonist ivuxolimab. All receptors come from an adult with an advanced solid tumor such as melanoma, head and neck, liver or kidney cancer.

The J gene is TRBJ1-2, the V gene TRBV28; D gene unclear. CDR1 is MDHEN and CDR2 is SYDVKM in the germline V gene. CDR3 length: 11 amino acids. Trimming took 6 bases from V and 1 from J, leaving 3 bases between them. The CDR3 sequence is CASRVNYGYTF. CDR3 coding DNA: TGTGCCAGCAGGGTTAACTATGGCTACACCTTC.

This clone appeared once. J is TRBJ2-1 and V is TRBV7-6; either TRBD1 or TRBD2 may fit D (5 bases each). V lost 5 bases and J 3 bases, leaving 14 bases between the germline ends. The germline gives CDR1 SGHVS, CDR2 FNYEAQ. This CDR3 is built from 15 residues. CDR3 protein: CASSPRGQGYNEQFF. CDR3 in DNA: TGTGCCAGCAGCCCCCGGGGCCAGGGCTACAATGAGCAGTTCTTC.

This clone has only one observation. CDR3 nucleotides: TGTGCCTGGAGCAGGATGGGACTAGTTGGCGGGGAGCTGTTTTTT. This gives the protein CAWSRMGLVGGELFF. The chain couples TRBV30 to TRBJ2-2; 8 bases fit TRBD2. V shed 3 bases, J shed 7 bases, and the junction held 10 bases outside the gene matches. The CDR3 spans 15 residues. Germline CDR1 and CDR2: GTSNPN and SVGIG (reference sequence).

This clone was seen a single time. In nucleotides, the CDR3 is TGTGCCAGTACCTCCCTGGGGGGGGCTGTCGGGCCCGGCTACACCTTC. Amino acid sequence: CASTSLGGAVGPGYTF. The V and J genes are TRBV19 and TRBJ1-2; D is perhaps TRBD1 (6 bases). Looked up from germline, CDR1 is LNHDA and CDR2 is SQIVND (reference sequence). Deletions cut 7 bases from V and 8 bases from J, with 26 bases between. CDR3 length equals 16 residues.

The rearrangement joins TRBV5-4 to TRBJ1-1, with 9 bases lining up with TRBD1. Germline V gives CDR1 SGHNT, CDR2 YYREEE (reference sequence). This CDR3 region has 15 residues. Germline trimming cut 4 bases from V and 0 bases from J; bases unmatched to any gene: 4. CDR3 in DNA: TGTGCCAGCAGCGGGACAGGGATCATGAACACTGAAGCTTTCTTT. Translation: CASSGTGIMNTEAFF.

The V gene is TRBV10-2, the J gene TRBJ2-1; 14 nucleotides line up with TRBD2. The CDR3 has 15 amino acids. V shed 4 bases, J shed 9 bases, and the junction held 5 bases outside the gene matches. Germline V gene data show CDR1 as WSHSY and CDR2 as SAAADI. CDR3 nucleotide sequence: TGCGCCAGCAGTGGACTAGCGGGAGGGCGTATTGAGCAGTTCTTC. This encodes CASSGLAGGRIEQFF.

The V gene is TRBV30, the J gene TRBJ1-1; TRBD1 might be the D (6 bases). The CDR3 extends over 13 amino acids. From germline, CDR1 is GTSNPN and CDR2 SVGIG (reference sequence). V was shortened by 2 bases and J by 4 bases, with 11 bases between the two germline ends. The CDR3 DNA sequence: TGTGCCTGGAGTAAGGGAGGGGGCACTGAAGCTTTCTTT. Translating it yields CAWSKGGGTEAFF.

Comment on this clone: This same CDR3 is encoded by further DNA sequences in the sample. The chain has TRBV5-6 and TRBJ1-5, with TRBD1 identical over 7 bases. This CDR3 region has 13 residues. The ends lost 0 bases at V and 6 bases at J; junction bases unmatched: 0. Germline lookup yields CDR1 SGHDT and CDR2 YYEEEE. For the CDR3, the DNA is TGTGCCAGCAGCTTGGACAGGGGTCAGCCCCAGCATTTT. This gives the protein CASSLDRGQPQHF.

The chain carries TRBV5-6 and TRBJ1-5; a possible D gene is TRBD1 (5 bases). Trimming took 0 bases from V and 10 from J, leaving 11 bases between them. The CDR3 spans 13 residues. Germline CDR1 reads SGHDT; CDR2 reads YYEEEE. In DNA form, the CDR3 reads TGTGCCAGCAGCTTGGAAGGGGCTAGACCCCAGCATTTT. Translating it yields CASSLEGARPQHF.

The chain combines TRBV7-9 with TRBJ2-5, with TRBD1 matching over 9 bases. Germline V lookup: CDR1 SEHNR, CDR2 FQNEAQ (reference sequence). The V and J ends lost 7 bases and 2 bases, in that order; junction bases with no gene match: 8. The CDR3 runs 15 residues. Here the CDR3 reads CASTLTGGRQETQYF. The CDR3 region has the DNA TGTGCCAGCACCCTTACAGGGGGCAGACAAGAGACCCAGTACTTC. The full variable domain, rest sourced from reference TRBV7-9 and TRBJ2-5, is DTGVSQNPRHKITKRGQNVTFRCDPISEHNRLYWYRQTLGQGPEFLTYFQNEAQLEKSRLLSDRFSAERPKGSFSTLEIQRTEQGDSAMYLCASTLTGGRQETQYFGPGTRLLVL.

This clone was detected a few times. The chain employs TRBV19 and TRBJ1-2; D not resolved. CDR1 and CDR2 from the germline V gene are LNHDA and SQIVND (reference sequence). The CDR3 length is 13 residues. Between the trimmed V and J ends, which lost 5 bases and 5 bases, there was a span of 12 bases. The CDR3: CASSGGREYGYTF. Written as DNA, the CDR3 is TGTGCCAGTAGTGGCGGACGGGAATATGGCTACACCTTC.

Worth noting for this clone: Germline is not matched at one junction end, which may reflect a read error. This rearrangement joins TRBV30 to TRBJ2-6, with 7 bases aligning to TRBD2. CDR3 size: 13 residues. Germline V CDR1 and CDR2: GTSNPN, SVGIG (reference sequence). For the CDR3, the DNA is TGTGCCGGGAGGGGCGGGGGGGCCAACGTCCTGACTTTC. Encoded protein: CAGRGGGANVLTF.

The chain links TRBV7-9 to TRBJ2-2; 12 nucleotides line up with TRBD2. Per the germline V gene, CDR1 is SEHNR and CDR2 is FQNEAQ (reference sequence). Trimming removed 5 bases from V and 5 bases from J; junction bases left unmatched: 15. The CDR3 loop spans 19 amino acids. CDR3 region: CASSPGRLAGGPRTGELFF. The CDR3 DNA reads TGTGCCAGCAGCCCCGGCCGGCTAGCGGGAGGGCCTAGGACCGGGGAGCTGTTTTTT. The whole variable domain, filled in from reference TRBV7-9 and TRBJ2-2, reads DTGVSQNPRHKITKRGQNVTFRCDPISEHNRLYWYRQTLGQGPEFLTYFQNEAQLEKSRLLSDRFSAERPKGSFSTLEIQRTEQGDSAMYLCASSPGRLAGGPRTGELFFGEGSRLTVL.

The rearrangement joins TRBV10-2 to TRBJ2-5, with D hard to call. The CDR3 is made up of 13 amino acids. The V and J ends lost 5 bases and 2 bases respectively, with 9 bases between them. Per germline, CDR1 WSHSY and CDR2 SAAADI. CDR3 protein: CASSTTSQETQYF. CDR3 DNA: TGCGCCAGCAGTACGACGTCACAAGAGACCCAGTACTTC.

The V call is TRBV29-1, the J call TRBJ2-1, with 12 bases fitting TRBD2. The trim removed 3 bases at V and 4 bases at J, leaving 7 bases unmatched. The CDR3 extends over 16 amino acids. Germline CDR1 is SQVTM and CDR2 is ANQGSEA. The CDR3 DNA reads as TGCAGCGTTGATCAGGCTAGCGGGAGGGGATACAATGAGCAGTTCTTC. Its protein product is CSVDQASGRGYNEQFF.

This clone was found a few times. The chain joins TRBV19 to TRBJ1-5; a weak D match, TRBD1 (5 bases). Germline CDR1 is LNHDA and CDR2 is SQIVND (reference sequence). This CDR3 region has 14 residues. Trimming pared 8 bases from V and 0 bases from J, leaving 11 bases between. The chain's CDR3 is CASDRRVSNQPQHF. The CDR3 DNA is TGTGCCAGTGACAGACGAGTTAGCAATCAGCCCCAGCATTTT. Combining the CDR3 with reference TRBV19 and TRBJ1-5 gives the whole variable domain DGGITQSPKYLFRKEGQNVTLSCEQNLNHDAMYWYRQDPGQGLRLIYYSQIVNDFQKGDIAEGYSVSREKKESFPLTVTSAQKNPTAFYLCASDRRVSNQPQHFGDGTRLSIL.

This chain links TRBV6-1 with TRBJ2-5; D is unclear. The J call may be wrong; the DNA end is better matched by TRBJ2-7. Germline V CDR1 and CDR2: MNHNS, SASEGT. The CDR3 totals 12 residues. This chain's CDR3 is CASRNSLYEQYF. In DNA form, the CDR3 reads TGTGCCAGCAGAAACAGCTTATACGAGCAGTACTTC.

This rearrangement joins TRBV27 to TRBJ2-5; tentatively, D is TRBD1 or TRBD2 (6 bases each). The CDR3 is 13 amino acids. V dropped 6 bases and J dropped 3 bases, with 11 bases sitting between them. Germline-derived CDR1 and CDR2 are MNHEY and SMNVEV (reference sequence). The CDR3: CASRGGIEETQYF. Written as DNA, the CDR3 is TGTGCCAGCAGAGGGGGGATAGAAGAGACCCAGTACTTC.

The chain combines TRBV6-5 with TRBJ1-5; 7 bases align to TRBD1. V shed 6 bases, J shed 4 bases, and the junction held 3 bases outside the gene matches. The CDR3 is 13 residues long. Germline V CDR1 and CDR2: MNHEY, SVGAGI. Here the CDR3 DNA reads TGTGCCAGCAGCTTGGGACAGAATCAGCCCCAGCATTTT. Translated, it gives CASSLGQNQPQHF.